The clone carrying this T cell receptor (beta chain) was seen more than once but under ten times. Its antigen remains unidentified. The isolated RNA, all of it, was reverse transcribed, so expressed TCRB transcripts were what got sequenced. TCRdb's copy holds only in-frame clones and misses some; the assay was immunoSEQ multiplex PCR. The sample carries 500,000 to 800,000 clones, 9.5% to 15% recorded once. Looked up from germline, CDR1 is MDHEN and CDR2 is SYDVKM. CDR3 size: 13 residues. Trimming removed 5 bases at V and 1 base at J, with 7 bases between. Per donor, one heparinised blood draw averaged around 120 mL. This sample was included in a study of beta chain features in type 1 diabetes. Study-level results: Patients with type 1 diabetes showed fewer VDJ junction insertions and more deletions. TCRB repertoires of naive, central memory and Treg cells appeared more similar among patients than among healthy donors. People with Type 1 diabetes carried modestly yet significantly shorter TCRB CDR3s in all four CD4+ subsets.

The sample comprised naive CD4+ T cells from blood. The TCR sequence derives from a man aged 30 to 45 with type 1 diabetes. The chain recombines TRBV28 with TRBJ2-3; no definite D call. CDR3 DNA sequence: TGTGCCAGCAGTCCCGGAGGCACAGATACGCAGTATTTT. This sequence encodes CASSPGGTDTQYF.